This T cell receptor beta chain was retrieved from a study of blood T cell repertoires in COVID-19. At the level of the study: Samples of COVID-19 (acute and convalescent) were obtained from the United States, Italy and Spain. T cells, B-cell-depleted T cells, or PBMCs provided the cDNA or gDNA that served as material.

V dropped 4 bases and J dropped 0 bases, with 9 bases sitting between them. CDR1 SGHTA and CDR2 FQGNSA come from the germline V gene. This CDR3 comprises 14 residues. Original processing notes: Reference gene primers were amplified, and this amplification served to estimate nucleated cell counts. Some clones are missing from TCRdb's copy, which holds only in-frame ones; the method was immunoSEQ multiplex PCR. The DNA was the basis for D and trimming; V, J and clone size are from that table. This repertoire shows around 68,000 clones, 70% to 85% found once; its top ten account for 15% to 20%. The V and J genes are TRBV7-2 and TRBJ1-1; D gene unclear. The receptor was derived from a man aged 80 or over with active COVID-19. Sequenced input: peripheral blood. Here the CDR3 DNA reads TGTGCCAGCAGCTCATACAGCCTGAACACTGAAGCTTTCTTT. Encoded protein: CASSSYSLNTEAFF. The full variable domain, in which reference TRBV7-2 and TRBJ1-1 provide the parts outside the CDR3, is GAGVSQSPSNKVTEKGKDVELRCDPISGHTALYWYRQSLGQGLEFLIYFQGNSAPDKSGLPSDRFSAERTGGSVSTLTIQRTQQEDSAVYLCASSSYSLNTEAFFGQGTRLTVV.